These T cell receptor beta chains were read from a single sample in a study of response to subunit inactivated influenza vaccine. One entry per CDR3 protein, called by TCRdb with MiXCR from the RT-PCR reads. In the table there are 530,000 or so distinct CDR3 sequences, approximately 24% of which are singletons. The starting material was CD4+ T cells sorted from PBMCs, obtained about 5 days after vaccination. The origin of the receptors is a man in his fifties who received an inactivated influenza vaccine. CDR3s include the opening cysteine and the closing phenylalanine or tryptophan. Fields, in order: V gene, J gene, D gene, clone size, CDR3 DNA, CDR3 protein. D genes are given only for firm matches. Clone sizes are given selectively: once, few, many, or a class where the clone is expanded.

TRBV5-1	TRBJ2-3	-	few	TGTGCCAGCAGCTTAGCCCCAGGGGGCACAGATACGCAGTATTTT	CASSLAPGGTDTQYF
TRBV20-1	TRBJ2-5	-	few	TGCAGTGCTAGGATTGGGCGGACCTACCAAGAGACCCAGTACTTC	CSARIGRTYQETQYF
TRBV15	TRBJ2-5	-	few	TGTGCCACCAGCAGACGACTAGTAGATGGGGAGACCCAGTACTTC	CATSRRLVDGETQYF
TRBV20-1	TRBJ2-1	TRBD2	few	TGCAGTGCCGTTCGGGGGGGATATGGCAATGAGCAGTTCTTC	CSAVRGGYGNEQFF
TRBV11-2	TRBJ2-7	-	-	TGTGCCAGCAGCTTACTAGCCCAGGGTCCCTACGAGCAGTACTTC	CASSLLAQGPYEQYF
TRBV11-2	TRBJ2-4	TRBD2	few	TGTGCCAGCAGCTTAACGCCTAGCGGGAGTTATGCTATTCAGTACTTC	CASSLTPSGSYAIQYF
TRBV12-3/TRBV12-4	TRBJ1-2	TRBD1	-	TGTGCCAGCAGACACGGGACAGGGAATGGCTACACCTTC	CASRHGTGNGYTF
TRBV5-1	TRBJ1-4	TRBD1	-	TGCGCCAGCAGCCCAGATGGGACAGGTTTTGAAAAACTGTTTTTT	CASSPDGTGFEKLFF
TRBV5-1	TRBJ1-2	-	many	TGCGCCAGCAGCTTTTCTCCAGGGACTAACTATGGCTACACCTTC	CASSFSPGTNYGYTF
TRBV11-2	TRBJ2-1	TRBD2	-	TGTGCCAGCAGCTCATTGAAGCGGGGGGGCCTCTACAATGAGCAGTTCTTC	CASSSLKRGGLYNEQFF
TRBV11-2	TRBJ1-4	-	few	TGTGCCAGCAGCTTAGATTCCGGGGAAAAACTGTTTTTT	CASSLDSGEKLFF
TRBV20-1	TRBJ2-1	TRBD2	-	TGCAGTGCTGATCCTAGCGGGAGGAATAATGAGCAGTTCTTC	CSADPSGRNNEQFF
TRBV4-3	TRBJ2-7	TRBD1	-	TGCGCCAGCAGCCAGGGGGGGACAGGGAACTACGAGCAGTACTTC	CASSQGGTGNYEQYF
TRBV5-5	TRBJ1-2	-	once	TGTGCCAGCAGCTTGGCGTCGAGGGAGTACTATGGCTACACCTTC	CASSLASREYYGYTF
TRBV28	TRBJ2-2	-	-	TGTGCCAGCAGTCCACACATAGGACACCTCTCCGGGGAGCTGTTTTTT	CASSPHIGHLSGELFF
TRBV6-2/TRBV6-3	TRBJ2-1	TRBD2	-	TGTGCCAGCAGTTACACTAGCGGGGGGCTTTACAAAGAGCAGTTCTTC	CASSYTSGGLYKEQFF
TRBV20-1	TRBJ1-4	-	few	TGCAGTGCTAGAGATCCCATCCGGGCAGGGTCGGTAGAAAAACTGTTTTTT	CSARDPIRAGSVEKLFF
TRBV7-9	TRBJ2-3	-	-	TGTGCCAGCAGCCAATCAGCCTATGGAGATACGCAGTATTTT	CASSQSAYGDTQYF
TRBV7-2	TRBJ2-5	TRBD1	few	TGTGCCAGCAGTCTAGCGTGGGACAGGGAAGCGCAGACCCAGTACTTC	CASSLAWDREAQTQYF
TRBV6-2/TRBV6-3	TRBJ2-5	-	-	TGTGCCAGCAGTGAGCCTCGGGAGTCCGTTGAGACCCAGTACTTC	CASSEPRESVETQYF
TRBV6-1	TRBJ2-3	TRBD1	-	TGTGCCAGCAGCGCAACAGGGGGCCGGAGCACAGATACGCAGTATTTT	CASSATGGRSTDTQYF
TRBV12-3/TRBV12-4	TRBJ2-5	TRBD2	-	TGTGCCAGCAGTTTGACTAGCGGGGGGCAAGAGACCCAGTACTTC	CASSLTSGGQETQYF
TRBV20-1	TRBJ2-7	-	many	TGCAGTGCTGATTACGGGACTCCGTTATCCTACGAGCAGTACTTC	CSADYGTPLSYEQYF
TRBV12-3/TRBV12-4	TRBJ1-1	-	-	TGTGCCAGCAGATTTGGGGGCAGAGGGGCTGAAGCTTTCTTT	CASRFGGRGAEAFF
TRBV9	TRBJ2-3	-	-	TGTGCCAGCAGCGTAGACCCACGCACAGATACGCAGTATTTT	CASSVDPRTDTQYF
TRBV6-1	TRBJ2-1	TRBD1	-	TGTGCCAGCAGACGGACAGGGGCCTACAATGAGCAGTTCTTC	CASRRTGAYNEQFF
TRBV10-3	TRBJ2-3	-	few	TGTGCCATCAGTGAGTCGAAAGTACGGGGAAGGACAGATACGCAGTATTTT	CAISESKVRGRTDTQYF
TRBV6-2/TRBV6-3	TRBJ2-3	-	-	TGTGCCAGCAGTTACTCGCAGACTAGTTACGATACGCAGTATTTT	CASSYSQTSYDTQYF
TRBV24-1	TRBJ2-7	TRBD2	few	TGTGCCACCAGTGATGCCTCTAGCGGGGGGGCCTTCCGCGAGCAGTACTTC	CATSDASSGGAFREQYF
TRBV5-4	TRBJ2-3	TRBD2	-	TGTGCCAGCCAAATACTTCAGACCGGGAGGCACACAGATACGCAGTATTTT	CASQILQTGRHTDTQYF
TRBV20-1	TRBJ1-2	TRBD1	-	TGCAGTGCAAACCAGCAGGGGGCTAACTATGGCTACACCTTC	CSANQQGANYGYTF
TRBV20-1	TRBJ2-5	-	-	TGCAGTGCAACCGGCGCGAGTCCTCAAGAGACCCAGTACTTC	CSATGASPQETQYF
TRBV7-2	TRBJ1-2	-	few	TGTGCCAGCAGCCCCGAGAGGGCGAGTGGCTACACCTTC	CASSPERASGYTF
TRBV30	TRBJ1-1	-	-	TGTGCCTGGAGTGGTACAAGGTACACTGAAGCTTTCTTT	CAWSGTRYTEAFF
TRBV7-2	TRBJ2-7	-	-	TGTGCCAGCAGCTTAGCCCGACCTCCCTACGAGCAGTACTTC	CASSLARPPYEQYF
TRBV11-2	TRBJ2-3	-	few	TGTGCCAGCAGCTTAGGACAGATCTCCACAGATACGCAGTATTTT	CASSLGQISTDTQYF
TRBV14	TRBJ1-1	-	few	TGTGCCAGCAGCCAAGGGAGGGGAGGCACTGAAGCTTTCTTT	CASSQGRGGTEAFF
TRBV30	TRBJ2-7	-	few	TGTGCCTGGTCGGGGGCTCACGAGCAGTACTTC	CAWSGAHEQYF
TRBV4-3	TRBJ2-1	TRBD2	few	TGCGCCAGCAGCCGCCAACCGAGCGGGAGTAGGTACAATGAGCAGTTCTTC	CASSRQPSGSRYNEQFF
TRBV20-1	TRBJ2-3	-	-	TGCAGTGCCCGGCCGGGGACAGATACGCAGTATTTT	CSARPGTDTQYF
TRBV12-3/TRBV12-4	TRBJ1-1	TRBD1	-	TGTGCCAGCAGGGAGGGACAGCGCTCCCTTGAAGCTTTCTTT	CASREGQRSLEAFF
TRBV5-1	TRBJ2-5	TRBD1	few	TGCGCCAGCAACCTGGACAGGCTCCGGGAGACCCAGTACTTC	CASNLDRLRETQYF
TRBV20-1	TRBJ2-3	TRBD2	few	TGCAGTGCTAGGAATAGCGGGGGGCTCACAGATACGCAGTATTTT	CSARNSGGLTDTQYF
TRBV7-2	TRBJ2-7	-	many	TGTGCCAGCAGCTTGCACAGCTTGTACGAGCAGTACTTC	CASSLHSLYEQYF